This T cell receptor beta chain stems from a study of cytomegalovirus exposure and HLA in healthy donors. Study results and limitations: It was assumed in the presence/absence analyses that sequencing depth was roughly uniform across donors. Rarity marked most TCR sequences, yet some public TCRs occurred in many donors.

The CDR3 is 16 amino acids. With 1 base removed from V and 1 base from J, the gap between germline ends came to 11 bases. The germline gives CDR1 MDHEN, CDR2 SYDVKM. Vbeta (60) and Jbeta (13) primers were used in the PCR. Sequencing was performed with immunoSEQ multiplex PCR; in TCRdb, only in-frame clones are kept and a portion is missing. The profile covers 95,000 to 100,000 clones, with about 80% appearing a single time and approximately 3.5% taken by the ten largest. About this clone: Its antigen is currently unknown.

The source material was PBMCs. This receptor was taken from a man aged 40-50 years in good health and CMV-seronegative. The chain carries TRBV28 and TRBJ1-3, with D unclear. The DNA of the CDR3 is TGTGCCAGCAGTTTATTCTCCACCTATTCTGGAAACACCATATATTTT. This translates into CASSLFSTYSGNTIYF.